Each of the 16 T cell receptor beta chains below was sequenced from the same sample in a study of T-cell reconstitution after alpha-beta-depleted transplantation in children. Preparation of the TCRbeta library involved a method that used unique molecular identifiers. In TCRdb, the PCR reads were re-called with MiXCR into one record per CDR3 protein. Among about 540,000 distinct CDR3 sequences listed, approximately 16% were seen once. Specimen: PBMCs from the stem cell graft donor, collected from the stem cell graft. The source is a human donor who donated a stem cell graft to a child with acute lymphoblastic leukemia.

Only a few counts were recorded for this clonotype. The chain joins TRBV20-1 to TRBJ2-1; the D is unclear. CDR1 is DFQATT and CDR2 is SNEGSKA in the germline V gene (reference sequence). V was clipped by 3 bases and J by 8 bases, with 14 bases between them. The CDR3 spans 13 residues. As DNA, the CDR3 is TGCAGTGCTAGGGATTTATCCCAGGATGAGCAGTTCTTC. Its protein product is CSARDLSQDEQFF.

This clonotype showed up just a few times. This chain joins TRBV6-1 and TRBJ1-2, with D perhaps matching TRBD1 (5 bases). V was shortened by 6 bases and J by 0 bases, with 20 bases between the two germline ends. The length of the CDR3 is 17 residues. CDR1 MNHNS and CDR2 SASEGT come from the germline V gene. CDR3 loop: CASSSMGRPIPNYGYTF. For the CDR3, the DNA is TGTGCCAGCAGCTCCATGGGACGCCCCATCCCTAACTATGGCTACACCTTC.

In its sample, this clonotype was seen a few times. The rearrangement uses TRBV9 and TRBJ2-3; D remains ambiguous. Germline values: CDR1 SGDLS, CDR2 YYNGEE. V was clipped by 2 bases and J by 0 bases, with 7 bases between them. CDR3 length: 14 residues. CDR3 sequence reads: CASSVYRSTDTQYF. DNA for the CDR3: TGTGCCAGCAGCGTTTATCGTAGCACAGATACGCAGTATTTT.

The rearrangement uses TRBV7-3 and TRBJ1-1; D is ambiguous. Trimming removed 4 bases at V and 5 bases at J, with 11 bases between. This CDR3 region has 13 residues. The germline gives CDR1 SGHTA, CDR2 FQGTGA. The CDR3 loop reads CASSSAPSTEAFF. The CDR3 DNA sequence: TGTGCCAGCAGCTCGGCCCCCTCGACTGAAGCTTTCTTT.

The rearrangement joins TRBV20-1 to TRBJ2-1; perhaps TRBD1 as D (6 bases). V was shortened by 6 bases and J by 4 bases, with 25 bases between the two germline ends. The V gene's germline CDR1 is DFQATT and CDR2 SNEGSKA (reference sequence). CDR3 length: 17 residues. This chain's CDR3 is CSAIDSGHLQNYNEQFF. The CDR3 DNA sequence: TGCAGTGCCATAGACTCGGGACACCTACAGAATTACAATGAGCAGTTCTTC.

A few counts support this clonotype. This chain links TRBV3-1 with TRBJ2-7; tentatively, D is TRBD2 (6 bases). The CDR3 sequence is 15 residues long. V gave up 3 bases and J gave up 2 bases, with 14 bases separating them. The V gene's germline CDR1 is LGHDT and CDR2 YNNKEL (reference sequence). The CDR3 DNA follows: TGTGCCAGCAGCCAGGGAGGAGGGCACCCCTACGAGCAGTACTTC. It specifies CASSQGGGHPYEQYF.

The chain is built from TRBV27 and TRBJ2-5; a possible D gene is TRBD2 (5 bases). Trimming shortened V by 6 bases and J by 7 bases, and 18 bases separated the two germline ends. Germline V gene data show CDR1 as MNHEY and CDR2 as SMNVEV (reference sequence). This CDR3 spans 14 amino acids. The CDR3 here is CASRTTEVVGTQYF. CDR3 DNA: TGTGCCAGCAGGACTACGGAGGTAGTAGGGACCCAGTACTTC.

This clonotype was seen repeatedly, ten times or more. The genes are TRBV29-1 and TRBJ1-1; possible D gene TRBD1, 5 bases. The CDR3 is 12 residues long. In germline, CDR1 is SQVTM, CDR2 ANQGSEA. Trimming shortened V by 4 bases and J by 4 bases, and 10 bases separated the two germline ends. In DNA form, the CDR3 reads TGCAGCGTTGGCAGGGAGGGCACTGAAGCTTTCTTT. Its protein is CSVGREGTEAFF.

This clonotype was observed a few times. The gene calls are TRBV27 and TRBJ1-2; D gene unclear. The CDR3 spans 16 residues. Germline V gene data show CDR1 as MNHEY and CDR2 as SMNVEV (reference sequence). The V end was cut by 2 bases, the J end by 3 bases, with 16 bases between. For the CDR3, the DNA is TGTGCCAGCAGTTTAGTCCCGCCCAGGAACCACTATGGCTACACCTTC. The encoded protein is CASSLVPPRNHYGYTF.

In this sample, this clonotype turned up a few times. The V gene is TRBV4-2, the J gene TRBJ2-5, with 9 bases fitting TRBD2. There are 18 residues in the CDR3. V was clipped by 0 bases and J by 5 bases; unmatched bases: 13. In germline, CDR1 is LGHNA, CDR2 YNFKEQ. As DNA, the CDR3 is TGTGCCAGCAGCCAAGATTTCGCGCCTAGCGGGACGGGGGAGACCCAGTACTTC. Translated, it gives CASSQDFAPSGTGETQYF.

The chain combines TRBV14 with TRBJ1-6; D unresolved. The germline V gene has CDR1 SGHDN and CDR2 FVKESK. V dropped 0 bases and J dropped 6 bases, with 9 bases sitting between them. The CDR3 extends over 15 amino acids. The DNA for the CDR3 is TGTGCCAGCAGCCAAGACCCATGGTTTAATTCACCCCTCCACTTT. Translated, it gives CASSQDPWFNSPLHF.

In the case of this clonotype: A junction boundary mismatches the germline segment, possibly from a read error. The rearrangement uses TRBV6-1 and TRBJ2-4; 9 bases fit TRBD1. The CDR3 has 13 residues. The germline CDR1 and CDR2 sequences are MNHNS and SASEGT. CDR3 sequence (DNA): TGTGCCAGCAGTCAACTGACAGGGGGTGGGATGGACTTC. Translated, it gives CASSQLTGGGMDF.

This clonotype was recorded a few times. The rearrangement joins TRBV7-9 to TRBJ2-1; D gene ambiguous. Trimming removed 3 bases from V and 6 bases from J, with 9 bases in between. Germline CDR1 SEHNR, CDR2 FQNEAQ (reference sequence). There are 13 residues in the CDR3. The CDR3 region is CASSFSAGNEQFF. CDR3 nucleotide sequence: TGTGCCAGCAGCTTTAGTGCCGGCAATGAGCAGTTCTTC.

The V call is TRBV20-1, the J call TRBJ1-3; D unclear. Trimming cost V 0 bases and J 2 bases, with 11 bases left between them. CDR1 is DFQATT, CDR2 SNEGSKA, per germline (reference sequence). There are 15 residues in the CDR3. The CDR3 region has the DNA TGCAGTGCTAGAGATTCCCGGATTACTGGAAACACCATATATTTT. Protein product: CSARDSRITGNTIYF.

This clonotype appeared a few times. The chain combines TRBV27 with TRBJ1-5, with a possible D match to TRBD1 (6 bases). Germline CDR1 MNHEY, CDR2 SMNVEV (reference sequence). The V end was cut by 2 bases, the J end by 1 base, with 9 bases between. The CDR3 contains 15 residues. The CDR3 DNA is TGTGCCAGCAGTTTAGTCAGGGGAAGCAATCAGCCCCAGCATTTT. Encoded protein: CASSLVRGSNQPQHF.

This chain joins TRBV9 and TRBJ2-7; a possible D gene is TRBD2 (6 bases). Germline-derived CDR1 and CDR2 are SGDLS and YYNGEE. The length of the CDR3 is 15 residues. Trimming removed 0 bases from V and 5 bases from J, with 15 bases in between. The CDR3 reads CASSVEGMTRNEQYF. DNA of the CDR3: TGTGCCAGCAGCGTAGAGGGAATGACTAGAAACGAGCAGTACTTC.